This TCR beta chain was observed in a study of cytomegalovirus exposure and HLA in healthy donors. Background on the study: Out of roughly 170 million T cells, an earlier analysis found over 100 million unique TCR beta sequences in total. About 80 million unique TCRs, all from HLA-typed donors, were included in an early release of the data. Broader study findings: A missense variant in DCLRE1C was later tied to TCR beta V- and J-gene trimming. The study put 150 to 200 TCR beta chains on its list as cytomegalovirus-associated.

Germline CDR1 reads SQVTM; CDR2 reads ANQGSEA. This CDR3 region has 15 residues. Trimming took 5 bases from V and 9 from J; bases not matched to a gene: 16. To note about this clone: The target antigen is unknown.

Both 60 Vbeta primers and 13 Jbeta primers went into the PCR. Libraries were prepared by immunoSEQ multiplex PCR; TCRdb keeps only in-frame clonotypes and omits some of them. The profile shows 150,000 to 180,000 clones, around 80% of them singletons. The genes are TRBV29-1 and TRBJ2-1, with 7 positions matching TRBD2. The sequence was collected from a woman aged 40 to 50 in good health and CMV-seropositive. The sample consisted of PBMCs. CDR3 DNA sequence: TGCAGCGTTCAGGCCGCTGCGGGAGTGATCCGTGAGCAGTTCTTC. Protein sequence: CSVQAAAGVIREQFF.